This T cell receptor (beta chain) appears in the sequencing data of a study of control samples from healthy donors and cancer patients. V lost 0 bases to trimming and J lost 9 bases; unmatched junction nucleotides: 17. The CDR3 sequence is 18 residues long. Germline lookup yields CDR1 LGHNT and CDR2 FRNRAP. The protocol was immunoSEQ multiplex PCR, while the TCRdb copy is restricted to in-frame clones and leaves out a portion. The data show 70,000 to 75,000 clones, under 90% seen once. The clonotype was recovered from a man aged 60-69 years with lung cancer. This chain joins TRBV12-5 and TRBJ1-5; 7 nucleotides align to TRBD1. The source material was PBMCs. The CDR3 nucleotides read TGTGCTAGTGGTTTGGTCCAGGACGGACAGGCGACGAGGGGGCCCCAGCATTTT. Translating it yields CASGLVQDGQATRGPQHF. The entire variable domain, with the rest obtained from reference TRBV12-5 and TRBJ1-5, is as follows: DARVTQTPRHKVTEMGQEVTMRCQPILGHNTVFWYRQTMMQGLELLAYFRNRAPLDDSGMPKDRFSAEMPDATLATLKIQPSEPRDSAVYFCASGLVQDGQATRGPQHFGDGTRLSIL.